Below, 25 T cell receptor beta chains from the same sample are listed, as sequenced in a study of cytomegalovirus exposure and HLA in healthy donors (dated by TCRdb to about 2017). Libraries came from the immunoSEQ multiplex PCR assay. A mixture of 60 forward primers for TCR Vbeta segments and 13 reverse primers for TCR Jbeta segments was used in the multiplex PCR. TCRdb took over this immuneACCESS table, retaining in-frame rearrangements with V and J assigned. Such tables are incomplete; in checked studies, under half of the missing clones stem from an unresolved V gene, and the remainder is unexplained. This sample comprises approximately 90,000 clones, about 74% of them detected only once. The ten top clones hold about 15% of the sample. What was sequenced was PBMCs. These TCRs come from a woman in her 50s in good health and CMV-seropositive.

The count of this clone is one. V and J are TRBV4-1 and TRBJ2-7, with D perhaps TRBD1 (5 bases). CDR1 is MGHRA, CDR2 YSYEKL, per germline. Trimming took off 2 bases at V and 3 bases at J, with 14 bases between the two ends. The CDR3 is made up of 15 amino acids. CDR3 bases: TGCGCCAGCAGCCAAACAGGTGGCTCTAGCTACGAGCAGTACTTC. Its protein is CASSQTGGSSYEQYF.

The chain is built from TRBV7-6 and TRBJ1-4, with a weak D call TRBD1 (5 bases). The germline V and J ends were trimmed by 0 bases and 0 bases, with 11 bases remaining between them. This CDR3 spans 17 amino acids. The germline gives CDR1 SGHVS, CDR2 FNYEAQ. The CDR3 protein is CASSLAPAGATNEKLFF. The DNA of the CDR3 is TGTGCCAGCAGCTTAGCCCCCGCGGGGGCAACTAATGAAAAACTGTTTTTT.

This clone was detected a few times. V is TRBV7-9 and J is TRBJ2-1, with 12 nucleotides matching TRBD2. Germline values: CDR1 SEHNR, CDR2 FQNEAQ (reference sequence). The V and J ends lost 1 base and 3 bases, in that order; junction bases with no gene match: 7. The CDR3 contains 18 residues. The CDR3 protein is CASSLETSGRRYYNEQFF. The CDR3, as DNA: TGTGCCAGCAGCTTAGAAACTAGCGGGAGGCGTTACTACAATGAGCAGTTCTTC.

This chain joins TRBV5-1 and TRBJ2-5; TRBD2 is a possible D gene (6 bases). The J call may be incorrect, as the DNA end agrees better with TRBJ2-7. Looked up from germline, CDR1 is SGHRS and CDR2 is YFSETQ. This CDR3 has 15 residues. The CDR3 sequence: CASSFGSGSSYEQYF. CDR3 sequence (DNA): TGCGCCAGCAGCTTCGGTAGCGGCAGCTCCTACGAGCAGTACTTC.

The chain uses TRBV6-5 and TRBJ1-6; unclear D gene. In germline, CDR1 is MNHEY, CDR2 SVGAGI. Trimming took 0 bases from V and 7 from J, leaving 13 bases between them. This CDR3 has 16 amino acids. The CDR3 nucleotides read TGTGCCAGCAGTTACTCGAAGTCCGTACGGAATTCACCCCTCCACTTT. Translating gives CASSYSKSVRNSPLHF.

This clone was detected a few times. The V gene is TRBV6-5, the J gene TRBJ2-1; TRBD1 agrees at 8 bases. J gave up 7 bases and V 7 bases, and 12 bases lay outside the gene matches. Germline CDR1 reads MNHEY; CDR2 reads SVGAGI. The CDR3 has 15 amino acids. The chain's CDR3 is CASKEGQGALNEQFF. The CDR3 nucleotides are TGTGCCAGCAAGGAGGGCCAGGGGGCGCTTAATGAGCAGTTCTTC.

The CDR3 DNA sequence: TGTGCCAGCAGCCGGCGGGATAGGGCCATAGATACGCAGTATTTT. This sequence encodes CASSRRDRAIDTQYF. The chain couples TRBV28 to TRBJ2-3; tentative D call: TRBD2 (6 bases). Deletions cut 6 bases from V and 5 bases from J, with 18 bases between. Germline CDR1 is MDHEN and CDR2 is SYDVKM. This CDR3 is built from 15 residues. The full variable domain, completed using reference TRBV28 and TRBJ2-3, is DVKVTQSSRYLVKRTGEKVFLECVQDMDHENMFWYRQDPGLGLRLIYFSYDVKMKEKGDIPEGYSVSREKKERFSLILESASTNQTSMYLCASSRRDRAIDTQYFGPGTRLTVL.

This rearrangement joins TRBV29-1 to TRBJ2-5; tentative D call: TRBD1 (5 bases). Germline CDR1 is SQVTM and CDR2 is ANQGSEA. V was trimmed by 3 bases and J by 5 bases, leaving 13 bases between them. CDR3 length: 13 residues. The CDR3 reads CSVEETAKETQYF. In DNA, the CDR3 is TGCAGCGTTGAGGAGACAGCTAAGGAGACCCAGTACTTC.

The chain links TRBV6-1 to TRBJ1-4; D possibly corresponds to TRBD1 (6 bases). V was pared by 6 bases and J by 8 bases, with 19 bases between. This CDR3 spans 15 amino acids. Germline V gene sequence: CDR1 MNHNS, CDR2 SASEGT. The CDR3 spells CASSLQGPRVEKLFF. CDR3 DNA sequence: TGTGCCAGCAGCTTACAGGGCCCGAGGGTGGAAAAACTGTTTTTT.

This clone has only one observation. The CDR3 protein is CASSILGQGGAFF. DNA of the CDR3: TGTGCCAGCAGCATCCTTGGACAGGGAGGGGCTTTCTTT. J is TRBJ1-1 and V is TRBV7-2, with TRBD1 matching over 8 bases. The V and J ends lost 5 bases and 11 bases, in that order; junction bases with no gene match: 10. Germline V gene lookup returns CDR1 SGHTA and CDR2 FQGNSA. This CDR3 is 13 amino acids long.

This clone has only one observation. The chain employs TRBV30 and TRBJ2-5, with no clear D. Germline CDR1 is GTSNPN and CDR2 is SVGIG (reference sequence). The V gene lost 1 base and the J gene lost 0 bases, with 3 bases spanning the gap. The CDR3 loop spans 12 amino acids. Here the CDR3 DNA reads TGTGCCTGGAGTGACTACCAAGAGACCCAGTACTTC. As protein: CAWSDYQETQYF.

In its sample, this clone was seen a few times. Here the CDR3 DNA reads TGTGCCAGCAGCTCGAGGGGGCACGGAGCTTTCTTT. It specifies CASSSRGHGAFF. The chain combines TRBV7-6 with TRBJ1-1; 7 nucleotides match TRBD1. Looked up from germline, CDR1 is SGHVS and CDR2 is FNYEAQ. The CDR3 has 12 amino acids. J gave up 10 bases and V 4 bases, and 6 bases lay outside the gene matches.

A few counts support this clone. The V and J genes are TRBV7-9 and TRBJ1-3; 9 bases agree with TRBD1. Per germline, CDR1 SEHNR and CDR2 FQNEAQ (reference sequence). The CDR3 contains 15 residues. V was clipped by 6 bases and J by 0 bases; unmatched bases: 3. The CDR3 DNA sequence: TGTGCCAGCAGTTCGGACAGGGGCTCTGGAAACACCATATATTTT. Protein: CASSSDRGSGNTIYF. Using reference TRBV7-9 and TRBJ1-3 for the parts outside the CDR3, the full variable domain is DTGVSQNPRHKITKRGQNVTFRCDPISEHNRLYWYRQTLGQGPEFLTYFQNEAQLEKSRLLSDRFSAERPKGSFSTLEIQRTEQGDSAMYLCASSSDRGSGNTIYFGEGSWLTVV.

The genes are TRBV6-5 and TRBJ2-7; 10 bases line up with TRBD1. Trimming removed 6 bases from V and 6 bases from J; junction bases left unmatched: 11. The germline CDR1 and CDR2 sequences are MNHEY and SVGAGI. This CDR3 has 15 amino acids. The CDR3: CASSPGTGAKGEQYF. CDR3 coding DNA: TGTGCCAGCAGCCCCGGGACAGGGGCTAAGGGCGAGCAGTACTTC.

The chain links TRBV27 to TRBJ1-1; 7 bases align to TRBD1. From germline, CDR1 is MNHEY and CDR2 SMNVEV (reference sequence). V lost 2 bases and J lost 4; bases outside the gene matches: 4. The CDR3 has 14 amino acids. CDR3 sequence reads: CASSLKGASTEAFF. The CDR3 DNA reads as TGTGCCAGCAGTTTAAAGGGGGCAAGCACTGAAGCTTTCTTT.

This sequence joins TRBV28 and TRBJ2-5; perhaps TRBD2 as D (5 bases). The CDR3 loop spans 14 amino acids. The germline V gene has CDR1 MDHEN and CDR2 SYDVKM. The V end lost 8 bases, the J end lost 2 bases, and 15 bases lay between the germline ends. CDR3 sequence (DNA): TGTGCCAGCGGGAAGGGTGGAGGACAAGAGACCCAGTACTTC. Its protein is CASGKGGGQETQYF. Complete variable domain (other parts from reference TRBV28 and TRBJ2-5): DVKVTQSSRYLVKRTGEKVFLECVQDMDHENMFWYRQDPGLGLRLIYFSYDVKMKEKGDIPEGYSVSREKKERFSLILESASTNQTSMYLCASGKGGGQETQYFGPGTRLLVL.

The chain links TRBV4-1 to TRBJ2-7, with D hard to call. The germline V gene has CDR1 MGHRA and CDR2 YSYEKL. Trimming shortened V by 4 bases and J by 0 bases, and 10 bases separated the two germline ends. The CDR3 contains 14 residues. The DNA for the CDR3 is TGCGCCAGCAGCCGATCCCCGAGCTCCTACGAGCAGTACTTC. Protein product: CASSRSPSSYEQYF.

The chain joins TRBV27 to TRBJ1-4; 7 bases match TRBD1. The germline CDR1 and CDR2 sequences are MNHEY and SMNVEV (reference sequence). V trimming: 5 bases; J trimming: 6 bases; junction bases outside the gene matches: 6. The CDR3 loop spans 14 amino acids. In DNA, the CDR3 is TGTGCCAGCAGTACCGCCGACAGGGATGAAAAACTGTTTTTT. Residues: CASSTADRDEKLFF.

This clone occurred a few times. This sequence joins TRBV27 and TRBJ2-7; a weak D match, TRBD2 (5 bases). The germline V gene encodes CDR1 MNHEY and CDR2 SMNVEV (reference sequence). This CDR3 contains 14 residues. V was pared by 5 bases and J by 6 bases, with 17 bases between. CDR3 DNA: TGTGCCAGCAGTCCCGCCGCGTCCCGGGGCGAGCAGTACTTC. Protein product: CASSPAASRGEQYF.

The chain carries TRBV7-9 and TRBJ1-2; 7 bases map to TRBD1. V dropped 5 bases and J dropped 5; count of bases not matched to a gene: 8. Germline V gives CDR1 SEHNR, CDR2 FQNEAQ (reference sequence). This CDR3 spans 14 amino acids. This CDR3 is CASSTLDRRYGYTF. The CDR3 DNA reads TGTGCCAGCAGCACGCTGGACAGGAGGTATGGCTACACCTTC. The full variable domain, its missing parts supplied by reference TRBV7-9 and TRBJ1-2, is DTGVSQNPRHKITKRGQNVTFRCDPISEHNRLYWYRQTLGQGPEFLTYFQNEAQLEKSRLLSDRFSAERPKGSFSTLEIQRTEQGDSAMYLCASSTLDRRYGYTFGSGTRLTVV.

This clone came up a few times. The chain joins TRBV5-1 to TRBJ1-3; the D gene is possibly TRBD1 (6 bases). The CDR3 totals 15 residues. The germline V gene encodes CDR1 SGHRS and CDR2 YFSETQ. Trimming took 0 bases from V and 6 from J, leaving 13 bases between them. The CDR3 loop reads CASSLEQGSANTIYF. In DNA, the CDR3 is TGCGCCAGCAGCTTGGAGCAGGGGTCCGCAAACACCATATATTTT.

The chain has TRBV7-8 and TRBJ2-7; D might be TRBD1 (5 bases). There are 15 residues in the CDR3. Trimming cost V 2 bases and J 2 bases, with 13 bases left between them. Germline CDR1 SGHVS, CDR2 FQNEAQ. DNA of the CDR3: TGTGCCAGCAGCTTATCCCTCGACAGTGCCTACGAGCAGTACTTC. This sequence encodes CASSLSLDSAYEQYF.

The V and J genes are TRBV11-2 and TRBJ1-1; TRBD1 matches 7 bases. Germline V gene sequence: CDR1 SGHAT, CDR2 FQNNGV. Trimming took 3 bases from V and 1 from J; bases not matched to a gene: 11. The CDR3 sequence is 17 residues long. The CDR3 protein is CASSLSRDRVENTEAFF. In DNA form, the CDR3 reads TGTGCCAGCAGCTTGTCAAGAGACAGGGTCGAGAACACTGAAGCTTTCTTT. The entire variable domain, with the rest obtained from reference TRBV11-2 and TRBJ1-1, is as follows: EAGVAQSPRYKIIEKRQSVAFWCNPISGHATLYWYQQILGQGPKLLIQFQNNGVVDDSQLPKDRFSAERLKGVDSTLKIQPAKLEDSAVYLCASSLSRDRVENTEAFFGQGTRLTVV.

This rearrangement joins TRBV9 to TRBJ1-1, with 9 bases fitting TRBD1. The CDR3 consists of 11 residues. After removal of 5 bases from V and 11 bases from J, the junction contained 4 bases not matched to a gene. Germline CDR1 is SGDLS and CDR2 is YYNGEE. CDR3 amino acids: CASSGTGSAFF. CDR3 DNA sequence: TGTGCCAGCAGTGGGACAGGGTCGGCTTTCTTT.

CDR3: CASSPRPEGLYEQYF. The CDR3 coding sequence is TGTGCCAGCAGCCCAAGACCGGAGGGCCTTTACGAGCAGTACTTC. V is TRBV5-4 and J is TRBJ2-7, with a weak D call TRBD2 (6 bases). This CDR3 is built from 15 residues. CDR1 and CDR2 (germline): SGHNT, YYREEE (reference sequence). V was pared by 4 bases and J by 4 bases, with 18 bases between.